This entry concerns a single T cell receptor beta chain. Its cognate antigen is unknown. In germline, CDR1 is ENHRY, CDR2 SYGVKD. The ends were cut back, 4 bases at V and 1 base at J, with 8 bases in the middle. The CDR3 runs 13 residues. This record belongs to a study of post-analysis software for immune sequencing data. Findings and limits, study-wide: Roughly five TRBV segments occurring more often in patients than controls included TRBV5-6, TRBV5-1 and TRBV20-1.

TCR beta cDNA libraries included unique molecular identifiers. One entry per CDR3 protein results from TCRdb running MiXCR on the PCR reads. This sample has 400,000 to 500,000 distinct CDR3 sequences, with more than 30% found just once. The source is a girl aged 2-10 years with multiple sclerosis. The chain combines TRBV10-3 with TRBJ2-7; TRBD1 is a possible D gene (6 bases). The sample consisted of blood. The CDR3, as DNA: TGTGCCATCAGTGTGGGACAATCCTACGAGCAGTACTTC. It yields the protein CAISVGQSYEQYF.